The next 18 T cell receptor beta chains were all read from a single sample in a study of T cell clonotyping in hematopoietic cell transplantation. Indicated time point: recipient sample about 28 days before transplant, after cytoreduction. Clones were read by immunoSEQ multiplex PCR, and TCRdb kept only the in-frame ones, dropping some. The data show tens of thousands of clones, with just over 85% seen just once and under 7% held by the top ten. Source: peripheral blood mononuclear cells, taken before stem cell transplant. The origin of the receptors is a man aged 60-69 years with biphenotypic leukemia. Some clones in this sample may be carry-over from other donors' samples.

This clone was observed a handful of times. This chain links TRBV7-3 with TRBJ2-7, with no clear D. Trimming shortened V by 5 bases and J by 0 bases, and 11 bases separated the two germline ends. The CDR3 is made up of 14 amino acids. Germline CDR1 and CDR2: SGHTA and FQGTGA. DNA of the CDR3: TGTGCCAGCAGCCCAGGACCTGCCTCCTACGAGCAGTACTTC. Translated: CASSPGPASYEQYF.

CDR3 region: CASSHPEDRGPYSNQPQHF. In DNA form, the CDR3 reads TGTGCCAGCAGTCACCCCGAGGACAGGGGGCCCTATAGCAATCAGCCCCAGCATTTT. The chain combines TRBV28 with TRBJ1-5, with 11 nucleotides matching TRBD1. With 5 bases clipped from V and 0 bases from J, the junction kept 12 bases outside the gene matches. From germline, CDR1 is MDHEN and CDR2 SYDVKM. The CDR3 has 19 amino acids.

The chain uses TRBV6-6 and TRBJ2-7, with TRBD2 matching over 10 bases. J lost 3 bases, V lost 0 bases, and 5 bases had no gene match. The CDR3 totals 16 residues. CDR1 is MNHNY, CDR2 SVGAGI, per germline (reference sequence). For the CDR3, the DNA is TGTGCCAGCAGTTACTCGAGGACTAGCGGAGGCTACGAGCAGTACTTC. Its translation is CASSYSRTSGGYEQYF.

The chain carries TRBV9 and TRBJ2-1; D unclear. The germline CDR1 and CDR2 sequences are SGDLS and YYNGEE. This CDR3 contains 14 residues. Trimming took 4 bases from V and 8 from J, leaving 16 bases between them. The CDR3 DNA reads TGTGCCAGCAGCCCCCCCTCGAGGTTGGATGAGCAGTTCTTC. It yields the protein CASSPPSRLDEQFF.

This chain uses TRBV6-5 with TRBJ2-7; no clear D gene. The CDR3 sequence is 14 residues long. Trimming pared 4 bases from V and 3 bases from J, leaving 13 bases between. Germline CDR1 is MNHEY and CDR2 is SVGAGI. CDR3 sequence (DNA): TGTGCCAGCAGTTCCCCGGACGGAGTCTACGAGCAGTACTTC. It is translated as CASSSPDGVYEQYF.

The chain uses TRBV5-1 and TRBJ1-3; unclear D gene. Trimming took 2 bases from V and 0 from J, leaving 6 bases between them. The CDR3 contains 14 residues. Germline V gene sequence: CDR1 SGHRS, CDR2 YFSETQ. The CDR3 loop reads CASSLDFSGNTIYF. The CDR3 nucleotides are TGCGCCAGCAGCTTAGACTTCTCTGGAAACACCATATATTTT.

V and J are TRBV29-1 and TRBJ1-2; D uncertain. Trimming stripped 1 base from V and 2 bases from J, with 11 bases between. The germline CDR1 and CDR2 sequences are SQVTM and ANQGSEA. The CDR3 loop spans 14 amino acids. CDR3 sequence (DNA): TGCAGCGTTGAAGGCCCGGGGTTGAACTATGGCTACACCTTC. This codes for CSVEGPGLNYGYTF.

This clone has a single count. The chain employs TRBV5-3 and TRBJ2-7; no clear D gene. TRBV5-3 is flagged as an ORF with uncertain function. The CDR3 is 13 residues long. V lost 6 bases and J lost 2, with 12 bases in between. The CDR3 spells CARIRESAYEQYF. CDR3 nucleotide sequence: TGTGCCAGAATCCGTGAATCGGCCTACGAGCAGTACTTC.

On this clone itself: Other nucleotide sequences in the sample specify the same CDR3. J is TRBJ2-7 and V is TRBV20-1; D possibly corresponds to TRBD1 (5 bases). The germline CDR1 and CDR2 sequences are DFQATT and SNEGSKA (reference sequence). The ends were cut back, 5 bases at V and 1 base at J, with 6 bases in the middle. The length of the CDR3 is 11 residues. CDR3 amino acids: CSARTSYEQYF. The CDR3 DNA reads TGCAGTGCTCGGACATCCTACGAGCAGTACTTC.

The gene calls are TRBV5-4 and TRBJ1-3; D is unresolved. CDR3 length: 14 residues. Germline assignment: CDR1 SGHNT and CDR2 YYREEE (reference sequence). With 4 bases removed from V and 4 bases from J, the gap between germline ends came to 12 bases. The CDR3 nucleotides read TGTGCCAGCAGCCTAGGAGGTACCGGAAACACCATATATTTT. It encodes CASSLGGTGNTIYF.

The chain combines TRBV7-2 with TRBJ2-1, with 9 bases that match TRBD2. The CDR3 is 16 residues long. V lost 5 bases to trimming and J lost 7 bases; unmatched junction nucleotides: 12. CDR1 and CDR2 from the germline V gene are SGHTA and FQGNSA. In nucleotides, the CDR3 is TGTGCCAGCAGCCCCGAGTGGGCGGGAGGGAGGAATGAGCAGTTCTTC. It encodes CASSPEWAGGRNEQFF.

The chain has TRBV4-1 and TRBJ2-3, with 9 bases that match TRBD2. CDR1 and CDR2 (germline): MGHRA, YSYEKL. The CDR3 runs to 15 residues. The V and J ends lost 5 bases and 2 bases, in that order; junction bases with no gene match: 5. CDR3 sequence reads: CASSYRLAATDTQYF. Written as DNA, the CDR3 is TGCGCCAGCAGCTATAGACTAGCGGCCACAGATACGCAGTATTTT.

The J gene is TRBJ2-4, the V gene TRBV13, with D possibly TRBD2 on 6 matching bases. Germline V gene data show CDR1 as PRHDT and CDR2 as FYEKMQ (reference sequence). V lost 3 bases and J 6 bases, leaving 15 bases between the germline ends. This CDR3 has 15 amino acids. CDR3 sequence reads: CASSLGGRAGNIQYF. DNA of the CDR3: TGTGCCAGCAGCTTGGGAGGCAGGGCGGGAAACATTCAGTACTTC. The full variable domain, its missing parts supplied by reference TRBV13 and TRBJ2-4, is AAGVIQSPRHLIKEKRETATLKCYPIPRHDTVYWYQQGPGQDPQFLISFYEKMQSDKGSIPDRFSAQQFSDYHSELNMSSLELGDSALYFCASSLGGRAGNIQYFGAGTRLSVL.

The chain uses TRBV19 and TRBJ2-3; D gene uncertain. From germline, CDR1 is LNHDA and CDR2 SQIVND (reference sequence). CDR3 length: 12 amino acids. V was cut by 6 bases and J by 5 bases, with 9 bases left in between. CDR3 DNA: TGTGCCAGTAGGCTGGCAGGAGATACGCAGTATTTT. Translated, it gives CASRLAGDTQYF.

The chain uses TRBV4-1 and TRBJ1-5; TRBD1 agrees at 8 bases. The CDR3 consists of 15 residues. The V gene's germline CDR1 is MGHRA and CDR2 YSYEKL. Trimming cost V 0 bases and J 7 bases; bases outside gene matches: 5. The CDR3 DNA reads as TGCGCCAGCAGCCAAGATAGGACAGGGAGGCAGCCCCAGCATTTT. This sequence encodes CASSQDRTGRQPQHF.

This chain connects TRBV10-3 to TRBJ2-3, with D possibly being TRBD2 (5 bases). This CDR3 spans 14 amino acids. V lost 2 bases, J lost 2 bases, and 8 bases lay in between. CDR1 is ENHRY, CDR2 SYGVKD, per germline. CDR3 DNA: TGTGCCATCAGTGAGATCGGGGTCACAGATACGCAGTATTTT. Protein sequence: CAISEIGVTDTQYF.

The rearrangement uses TRBV28 and TRBJ2-7; 9 bases line up with TRBD2. This CDR3 comprises 16 residues. The ends lost 5 bases at V and 4 bases at J; junction bases unmatched: 12. Germline CDR1 reads MDHEN; CDR2 reads SYDVKM. The CDR3 loop is CASSPAGSGSSYEQYF. As DNA, the CDR3 is TGTGCCAGCAGTCCTGCGGGTAGCGGGAGTTCGTACGAGCAGTACTTC.

J is TRBJ2-7 and V is TRBV5-1; TRBD2 might be the D (6 bases). The CDR3 consists of 15 residues. Between the trimmed V and J ends, which lost 3 bases and 2 bases, there was a span of 15 bases. Germline V gives CDR1 SGHRS, CDR2 YFSETQ. The CDR3 reads CASSSWPREPYEQYF. The CDR3, as DNA: TGCGCCAGCAGCTCCTGGCCGCGGGAACCCTACGAGCAGTACTTC.